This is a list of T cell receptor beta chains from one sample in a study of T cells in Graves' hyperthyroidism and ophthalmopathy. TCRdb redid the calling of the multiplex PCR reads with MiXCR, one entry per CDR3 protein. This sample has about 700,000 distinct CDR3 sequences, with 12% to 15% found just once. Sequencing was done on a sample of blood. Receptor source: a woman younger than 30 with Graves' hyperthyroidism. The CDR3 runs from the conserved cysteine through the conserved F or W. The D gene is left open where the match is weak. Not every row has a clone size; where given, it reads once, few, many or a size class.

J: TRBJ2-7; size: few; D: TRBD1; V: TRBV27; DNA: TGTGCCAGCAGTGCGCCGGGACAGGGAAGCTACGAGCAGTACTTC; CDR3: CASSAPGQGSYEQYF
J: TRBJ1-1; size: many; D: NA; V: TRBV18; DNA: TGTGCCAGCTCACCCCAGGACGTGAACACTGAAGCTTTCTTT; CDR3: CASSPQDVNTEAFF
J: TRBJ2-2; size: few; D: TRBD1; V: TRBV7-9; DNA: TGTGCCAGCAGCTTGGAGACAGGGGGCGCGGGCGGGGAGCTGTTTTTT; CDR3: CASSLETGGAGGELFF
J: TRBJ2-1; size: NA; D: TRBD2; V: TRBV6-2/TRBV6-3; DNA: TGTGCCAGCAGCGGGACTAGCGGGAGGGGAAATGAGCAGTTCTTC; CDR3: CASSGTSGRGNEQFF
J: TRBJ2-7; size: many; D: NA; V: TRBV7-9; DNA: TGTGCCAGCAGCTTAGTCCGGTATGGGGGCGCTTACGAGCAGTACTTC; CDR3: CASSLVRYGGAYEQYF
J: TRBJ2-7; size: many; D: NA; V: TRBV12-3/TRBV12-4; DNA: TGTGCCAGCAGCATGACTAGTGGGTTCGACGAGCAGTACTTC; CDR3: CASSMTSGFDEQYF
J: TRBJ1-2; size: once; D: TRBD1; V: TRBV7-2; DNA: TGTGCCAGCAGAGAGGGAAACAGGGGGATTGGCTACACCTTC; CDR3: CASREGNRGIGYTF
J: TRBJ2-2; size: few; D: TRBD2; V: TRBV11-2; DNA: TGTGCCAGCAGCCCCTCCGGGGGGAGGGGGGAGCTGTTTTTT; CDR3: CASSPSGGRGELFF
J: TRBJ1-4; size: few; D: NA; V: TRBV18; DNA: TGTGCCAGCTCACCAAGACAGACCGATGAAAAACTGTTTTTT; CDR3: CASSPRQTDEKLFF
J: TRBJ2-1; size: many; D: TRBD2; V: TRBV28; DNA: TGTGCCAGCGTCAAGCGCGCGGGAGGGCCCGGCAATGAGCAGTTCTTC; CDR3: CASVKRAGGPGNEQFF
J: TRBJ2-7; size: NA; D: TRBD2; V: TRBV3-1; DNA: TGTGCCAGCGGCCTGGGGCTAGCGGCCTCCTACGAGCAGTACTTC; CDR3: CASGLGLAASYEQYF
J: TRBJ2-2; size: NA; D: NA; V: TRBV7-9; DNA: TGTGCCAGCAGCTTAGCCACTCCGAACACCGGGGAGCTGTTTTTT; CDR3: CASSLATPNTGELFF
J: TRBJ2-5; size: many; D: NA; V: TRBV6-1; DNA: TGTGCCAGCAGCCGGCGAGAGGAGGAGACCCAGTACTTC; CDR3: CASSRREEETQYF
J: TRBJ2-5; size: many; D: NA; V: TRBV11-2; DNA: TGTGCCAGCAGCTTGATCCCCCCCCCGAGAGAGACCCAGTACTTC; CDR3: CASSLIPPPRETQYF
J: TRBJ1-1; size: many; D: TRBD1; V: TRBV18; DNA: TGTGCCAGCTCAGGGACAGGGAACCCTGAAGCTTTCTTT; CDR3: CASSGTGNPEAFF
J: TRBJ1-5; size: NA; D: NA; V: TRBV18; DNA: TGTGCCAGCTCACCACCCGGACTGTTCAATCAGCCCCAGCATTTT; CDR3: CASSPPGLFNQPQHF
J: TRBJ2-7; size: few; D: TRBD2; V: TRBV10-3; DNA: TGTGCCATCAGCCACAGCCAAGAGCTAGCGGGAGTATCCGAGCAGTACTTC; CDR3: CAISHSQELAGVSEQYF
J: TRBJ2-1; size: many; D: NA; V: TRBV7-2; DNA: TGTGCCAGCAGCTTAACCTCTTTGCTGGTGGGGCACAATGAGCAGTTCTTC; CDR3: CASSLTSLLVGHNEQFF